Given below is one T cell receptor (beta chain) in context. The antigen is undetermined. The ends were cut back, 1 base at V and 0 bases at J, with 15 bases in the middle. The germline CDR1 and CDR2 sequences are SGHDN and FVKESK. CDR3 length: 17 residues. PBMC were collected before vaccination, two weeks after the third vaccination, and at progression. This sample is part of a study of glioma-infiltrating T cells after dendritic cell vaccination. As for the study in general: At biweekly intervals, patients got three intradermal dendritic cell vaccine injections.

Findings and caveats of the study: TCR clonality showed no direct relationship with survival.

TCRB CDR3 was amplified from 2 ug genomic DNA or less. The assay was immunoSEQ multiplex PCR, and TCRdb's table has in-frame clones only and misses some. The repertoire holds 49,000 or so clones, with around 86% as singletons. The chain employs TRBV14 and TRBJ2-5, with D possibly being TRBD2 (6 bases). The material was blood, obtained before dendritic cell vaccination. This clonotype originated in a human donor with glioblastoma. The CDR3: CASSQGLSREYQETQYF. CDR3 sequence (DNA): TGTGCCAGCAGCCAAGGGCTTTCACGGGAGTACCAAGAGACCCAGTACTTC.